The TCR beta chain under discussion was sequenced for a study of OX40 agonist ivuxolimab in advanced cancers. Regarding the research as a whole: Ivuxolimab was a fully human IgG2 agonistic monoclonal antibody targeting the costimulatory receptor OX40 (CD134). Intravenous ivuxolimab was administered to patients every 2 weeks at six dose levels: 0.01, 0.1, 0.3, 1.5, 3 and 10 mg/kg. Among the approximately 50 dose-escalation patients, about 20 had hepatocellular carcinoma, roughly 15 melanoma, 9 renal cell carcinoma and 9 head and neck cancer. A male proportion of roughly 85% and a mean age of approximately 62 years, ranging from about 23 to 90, were recorded for the dose-escalation cohort. Prior anti-PD-1, anti-PD-L1 or anti-CTLA-4 therapy was permitted, and checkpoint inhibitors had been received by around 39% of dose-escalation patients. Three dose-escalation patients achieved partial responses, one with hepatocellular carcinoma and two with cutaneous melanoma. The purpose of peripheral TCRbeta sequencing was to test whether ivuxolimab changed TCR sequence diversity and led to clonal T-cell expansion. The paper reports the monotherapy dose-escalation portion (N ≈ 50 patients) of the phase I ivuxolimab trial. The full study reports these points: In the 0.1-3.0 mg/kg groups, partial responders had among the lowest normalized peripheral clonal expansion, particularly in CD8+ T cells. After ivuxolimab, CD8+ T cells had more expanded clones than CD4+ T cells on average. Low levels of normalized T-cell clonal expansion were also seen in some patients who did not respond. At doses of 0.1 to 3.0 mg/kg, clonal expansion of both CD4+ and CD8+ blood T cells was observed from baseline to week 6. The antigen specificity of the peripheral T cells that underwent clonal expansion was not determined.

A word on this clone: The antigen it binds to is not known. One base away there is no much larger clone; base qualities are not given.

The trial excluded patients who had a history of autoimmune disease or who were on systemic immunosuppression. In every dose cohort, peripheral blood was drawn for TCR sequencing at baseline, cycle 4 day 1, and cycle 7 day 1. The samples were drawn from a first-in-human, open-label, multicenter phase I dose-escalation trial of ivuxolimab. Adults with locally advanced or metastatic melanoma, renal cell carcinoma, hepatocellular carcinoma or head and neck squamous cell carcinoma were enrolled in the trial. Before TCR sequencing, CD4+ and CD8+ T cells were separately sorted from peripheral blood. Genomic DNA was extracted from sorted cells for sequencing of the TCRbeta CDR3 region. The immunoSEQ Assay was used to sequence the TCRbeta CDR3 regions. TCRdb obtained this table from immuneACCESS and retained in-frame rearrangements with V and J assigned. These tables miss some clones; where compared with another copy, unresolved V genes account for less than half of the shortfall, and the remainder is unexplained. The sample data list about 96,000 clones, and about four fifths of these were observed just once. Around 5.5% of the sample is taken by the ten largest.

V is cut by 6 bases and J by 2 bases, and the space between the germline ends is 12 bases. Inclusive of the bounding cysteine and phenylalanine, the CDR3 is 14 residues long. Solely the CDR3 DNA is kept, with 42 bases framed from the first base. CDR1 and CDR2 are drawn from the germline V gene: ENHRY, SYGVKD. The sample in question was CD4+ or CD8+ T cells sorted from blood, obtained in a trial of the OX40 agonist ivuxolimab. The TCR was taken from an adult with an advanced solid tumor such as melanoma, head and neck, liver or kidney cancer. This receptor chain uses TRBV10-3 and TRBJ2-3; D gene: possibly TRBD2, on 6 matching bases. The DNA reads as follows: TGTGCCATCAGAGTAGCGGAGTCCACAGATACGCAGTATTTT. This gives the protein CAIRVAESTDTQYF.